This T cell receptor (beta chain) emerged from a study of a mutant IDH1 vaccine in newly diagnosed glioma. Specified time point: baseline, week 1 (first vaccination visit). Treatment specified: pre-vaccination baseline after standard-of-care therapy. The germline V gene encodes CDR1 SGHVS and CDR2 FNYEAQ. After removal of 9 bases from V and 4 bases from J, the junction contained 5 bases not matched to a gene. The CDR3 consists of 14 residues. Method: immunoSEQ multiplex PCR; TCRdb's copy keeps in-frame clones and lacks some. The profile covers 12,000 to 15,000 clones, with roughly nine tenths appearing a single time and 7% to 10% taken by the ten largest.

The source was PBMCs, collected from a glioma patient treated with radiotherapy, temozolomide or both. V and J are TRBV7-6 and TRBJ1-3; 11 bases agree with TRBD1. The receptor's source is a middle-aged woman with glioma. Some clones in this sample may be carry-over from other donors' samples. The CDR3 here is CASLDRGLGNTIYF. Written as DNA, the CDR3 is TGTGCCAGTCTGGACAGGGGGCTAGGAAACACCATATATTTT.